This T cell receptor beta chain was recovered during a study of blood T cells in healthy people across ages. For the second PCR, which ran for about 6 to 11 cycles, a sample-barcoded 5' primer and a J-beta primer mix were used. Each sample yielded at least 3 million CDR3-containing paired-end reads. TCRdb independently ran MiXCR on the 5' RACE reads; one entry per CDR3 protein. The top ten hold 7.5% to 9% of the sample, which has 540,000 or so distinct CDR3 sequences, 24% seen once. Notes on the study in general: The donors' CMV status was not determined, possibly confounding changes in expanded clonotypes.

The CDR3 totals 15 residues. CDR1 is SGHAT and CDR2 is FQNNGV in the germline V gene. This clonotype has a handful of counts. Its antigen remains unknown. These data also formed part of another study, on T cells of mothers and their children.

The V call is TRBV11-2, the J call TRBJ2-5, with 7 positions matching TRBD2. The end of the DNA is better explained by TRBJ2-7, so the J call may be wrong. The sequence came from a boy aged 5-17 years in good health. The sample comprised blood. CDR3 sequence: CASSLALGLAYEQYF. CDR3 DNA: TGTGCCAGCAGCTTAGCGCTTGGACTAGCCTACGAGCAGTACTTC.